This T cell receptor (beta chain) was identified during a study of CD8+CD57+ T cells in acquired aplastic anemia. Looking at the study overall: Across the sorted CD4+ and CD8+ cells, DNA amounts averaged approximately 3.1 ug.

Patients chosen for sequencing had shown CD8+CD57+ cell expansion by flow cytometry. Broader study findings: Patients and controls turned out to have some 30 CD8+ CDR3 sequences in common. Statistical testing detected no significant gap in CD8+ Simpson's diversity between patients and controls.

Genomic DNA provided the template from which TCR beta VDJ and CDR3 profiles were obtained. Via MiXCR, TCRdb re-called the reads, giving one row per CDR3 protein. This sample has 250,000 to 350,000 distinct CDR3 sequences; under 60% occur once, and the top ten carry approximately 1.2%. There are 15 residues in the CDR3. The V gene lost 0 bases and the J gene lost 4 bases, with 11 bases spanning the gap. The germline CDR1 and CDR2 sequences are WNHNN and SYGVQD (reference sequence). As concerns this clonotype: Its antigen remains unknown.

This chain uses TRBV10-1 with TRBJ2-3; D possibly corresponds to TRBD1 (5 bases). The sample consisted of sorted CD4+, CD8+, or CD8+CD57+ T cells (not recorded which) from PBMCs. This TCR was recovered from a human donor with aplastic anemia. CDR3 sequence: CASSESGVGADTQYF. In DNA, the CDR3 is TGCGCCAGCAGTGAGTCAGGGGTGGGCGCAGATACGCAGTATTTT.